Each of the 16 T cell receptor beta chains below was sequenced from the same sample in a study of cytomegalovirus exposure and HLA in healthy donors. 13 Jbeta primers and 60 Vbeta primers were used for the PCR. The data were produced by immunoSEQ multiplex PCR, yet TCRdb's version contains in-frame clones alone and is incomplete. The data hold over 150,000 clones, with under 90% observed a single time. Sequencing used PBMCs. All receptors derive from a boy aged 2 to 10 in good health and CMV-seronegative.

This clone was seen a few times. V is TRBV28 and J is TRBJ2-1, with TRBD1 identical over 11 bases. The CDR3 has 22 amino acids. Germline CDR1 is MDHEN and CDR2 is SYDVKM. V was pared by 2 bases and J by 3 bases, with 21 bases of the junction left unmatched. The CDR3 loop reads CASSLRRSWTGGGGGRYNEQFF. The CDR3 nucleotides read TGTGCCAGCAGTTTACGGAGGTCTTGGACAGGGGGCGGGGGGGGCCGCTACAATGAGCAGTTCTTC.

This chain uses TRBV4-1 with TRBJ1-1, with 7 bases aligning to TRBD1. Looked up from germline, CDR1 is MGHRA and CDR2 is YSYEKL. Losses at the gene ends were 0 bases for V and 5 bases for J; bases not matched to a gene: 3. The CDR3 has 14 amino acids. CDR3: CASSQDRGATEAFF. CDR3 nucleotides: TGCGCCAGCAGCCAAGACAGGGGGGCAACTGAAGCTTTCTTT.

The gene calls are TRBV29-1 and TRBJ2-3; 13 bases are a match to TRBD2. The CDR3 is made up of 15 amino acids. Trimming removed 2 bases from V and 4 bases from J; junction bases left unmatched: 3. Germline V lookup: CDR1 SQVTM, CDR2 ANQGSEA. The CDR3 DNA sequence: TGCAGCGTTGAAACTAGCGGGGGGGTCGCAGATACGCAGTATTTT. This encodes CSVETSGGVADTQYF.

The chain employs TRBV10-2 and TRBJ1-1; D perhaps matches TRBD1 (5 bases). Trimming took off 4 bases at V and 1 base at J, with 13 bases between the two ends. Per the germline V gene, CDR1 is WSHSY and CDR2 is SAAADI. The CDR3 contains 15 residues. The DNA of the CDR3 is TGCGCCAGCAGTGTAAGCCAGGGCAGGAACACTGAAGCTTTCTTT. Translated: CASSVSQGRNTEAFF.

The rearrangement links TRBV29-1 to TRBJ2-7; 8 nucleotides line up with TRBD1. CDR1 and CDR2 from the germline V gene are SQVTM and ANQGSEA. V gave up 2 bases and J gave up 2 bases; unmatched junction bases: 5. This CDR3 region has 14 residues. For the CDR3, the DNA is TGCAGCGTTGAACTCGGGACAGGCCCCTACGAGCAGTACTTC. It encodes CSVELGTGPYEQYF.

This clone has only one observation. J is TRBJ1-1 and V is TRBV7-2; no clear D gene. This CDR3 region has 15 residues. Germline values: CDR1 SGHTA, CDR2 FQGNSA. V dropped 3 bases and J dropped 6 bases, with 17 bases sitting between them. The CDR3 sequence is CASSFGKGLRSEAFF. The CDR3 nucleotides are TGTGCCAGCAGCTTCGGAAAAGGTTTGCGGTCTGAAGCTTTCTTT. The variable domain in full, with the rest retrieved from reference TRBV7-2 and TRBJ1-1, is GAGVSQSPSNKVTEKGKDVELRCDPISGHTALYWYRQSLGQGLEFLIYFQGNSAPDKSGLPSDRFSAERTGGSVSTLTIQRTQQEDSAVYLCASSFGKGLRSEAFFGQGTRLTVV.

The chain carries TRBV10-3 and TRBJ2-3; a weak D match, TRBD2 (6 bases). Deletions cut 2 bases from V and 3 bases from J, with 9 bases between. The CDR3 covers 14 residues. From germline, CDR1 is ENHRY and CDR2 SYGVKD. This CDR3 reads CAISEPGVTDTQYF. CDR3 coding DNA: TGTGCCATCAGTGAGCCGGGGGTGACAGATACGCAGTATTTT.

The V gene is TRBV6-5, the J gene TRBJ1-1; the D gene is possibly TRBD1 (6 bases). The CDR3 spans 14 residues. V lost 6 bases and J 0 bases, leaving 11 bases between the germline ends. CDR1 and CDR2 (germline): MNHEY, SVGAGI. CDR3 in amino acids: CASRVGQLNTEAFF. As DNA, the CDR3 is TGTGCCAGCAGAGTCGGACAGCTGAACACTGAAGCTTTCTTT.

As regards this clone: Other DNA sequences in the same sample also yield this CDR3. The CDR3 loop reads CASSLTGGTDTQYF. Here the CDR3 DNA reads TGTGCCAGCAGCTTAACGGGGGGGACAGATACGCAGTATTTT. This rearrangement joins TRBV7-3 to TRBJ2-3; TRBD2 aligns across 7 bases. Germline V lookup: CDR1 SGHTA, CDR2 FQGTGA. The CDR3 loop spans 14 amino acids. The trim removed 0 bases at V and 3 bases at J, leaving 0 bases unmatched.

The gene calls are TRBV10-3 and TRBJ2-3, with TRBD1 identical over 11 bases. V trimming: 4 bases; J trimming: 7 bases; junction bases outside the gene matches: 7. The CDR3 totals 15 residues. The germline V gene has CDR1 ENHRY and CDR2 SYGVKD. CDR3 DNA sequence: TGTGCCATCAGTGCCCCCGGGACAGGGGGAAATACGCAGTATTTT. It encodes CAISAPGTGGNTQYF.

This clone was observed a few times. V and J are TRBV6-5 and TRBJ2-3; 9 bases align to TRBD2. Germline CDR1 is MNHEY and CDR2 is SVGAGI. Trimming took 2 bases from V and 1 from J; bases not matched to a gene: 4. This CDR3 is built from 16 residues. The CDR3 here is CASSYAGGQGTDTQYF. The CDR3 DNA reads TGTGCCAGCAGTTACGCGGGGGGGCAGGGCACAGATACGCAGTATTTT.

The chain uses TRBV4-1 and TRBJ1-1; D possibly corresponds to TRBD1 (5 bases). CDR1 and CDR2 (germline): MGHRA, YSYEKL. This CDR3 has 16 residues. Trimming took off 0 bases at V and 1 base at J, with 12 bases between the two ends. CDR3 residues: CASSQDSAGKNTEAFF. In nucleotides, the CDR3 is TGCGCCAGCAGCCAAGATAGTGCAGGGAAGAACACTGAAGCTTTCTTT.

The chain uses TRBV7-2 and TRBJ2-1; D unclear. V lost 5 bases to trimming and J lost 6 bases, with 11 bases between them. The CDR3 loop spans 13 amino acids. Germline-derived CDR1 and CDR2 are SGHTA and FQGNSA. The CDR3 DNA follows: TGTGCCAGCAGCCCCCACTACTTCAATGAGCAGTTCTTC. It encodes CASSPHYFNEQFF.

The chain couples TRBV11-2 to TRBJ2-7; the D gene is possibly TRBD2 (5 bases). Germline V gene data show CDR1 as SGHAT and CDR2 as FQNNGV. The V end lost 5 bases, the J end lost 2 bases, and 16 bases lay between the germline ends. CDR3 length: 15 amino acids. The CDR3 nucleotides read TGTGCCAGCAGCCTAGCCATGAGGGCAACCTACGAGCAGTACTTC. This gives the protein CASSLAMRATYEQYF. Using reference TRBV11-2 and TRBJ2-7 for the parts outside the CDR3, the full variable domain is EAGVAQSPRYKIIEKRQSVAFWCNPISGHATLYWYQQILGQGPKLLIQFQNNGVVDDSQLPKDRFSAERLKGVDSTLKIQPAKLEDSAVYLCASSLAMRATYEQYFGPGTRLTVT.

J is TRBJ2-2 and V is TRBV4-1; D gene ambiguous. V lost 2 bases and J 2 bases, leaving 6 bases between the germline ends. This CDR3 contains 14 residues. CDR1 is MGHRA, CDR2 YSYEKL, per germline. The CDR3 here is CASSQQENTGELFF. The CDR3 nucleotides read TGCGCCAGCAGCCAACAGGAAAACACCGGGGAGCTGTTTTTT.

This sequence joins TRBV9 and TRBJ2-5, with D possibly TRBD1 on 6 matching bases. Germline CDR1 and CDR2: SGDLS and YYNGEE. The CDR3 has 14 residues. V lost 0 bases, J lost 2 bases, and 8 bases lay in between. The CDR3 is CASSVDGQQETQYF. The CDR3 bases are TGTGCCAGCAGCGTAGATGGACAGCAAGAGACCCAGTACTTC.